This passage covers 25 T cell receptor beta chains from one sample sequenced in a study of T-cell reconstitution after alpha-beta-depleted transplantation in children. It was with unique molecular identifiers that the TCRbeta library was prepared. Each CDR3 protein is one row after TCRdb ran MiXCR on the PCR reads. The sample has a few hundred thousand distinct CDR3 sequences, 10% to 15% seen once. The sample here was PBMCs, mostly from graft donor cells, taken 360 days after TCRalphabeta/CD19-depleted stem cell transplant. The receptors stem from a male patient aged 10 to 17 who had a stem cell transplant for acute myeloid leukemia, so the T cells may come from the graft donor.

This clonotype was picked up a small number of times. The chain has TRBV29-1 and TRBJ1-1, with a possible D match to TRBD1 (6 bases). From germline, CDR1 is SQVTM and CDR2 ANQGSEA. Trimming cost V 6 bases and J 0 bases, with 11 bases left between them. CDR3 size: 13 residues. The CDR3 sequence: CSVLRDMNTEAFF. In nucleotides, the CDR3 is TGCAGCGTGTTGCGGGACATGAACACTGAAGCTTTCTTT.

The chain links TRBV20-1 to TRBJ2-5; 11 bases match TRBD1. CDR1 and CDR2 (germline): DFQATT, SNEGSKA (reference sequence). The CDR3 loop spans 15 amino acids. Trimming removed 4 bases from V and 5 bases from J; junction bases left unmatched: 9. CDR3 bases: TGCAGTGCTACCCGGACAGGGGGCGCGGGGGAGACCCAGTACTTC. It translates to CSATRTGGAGETQYF.

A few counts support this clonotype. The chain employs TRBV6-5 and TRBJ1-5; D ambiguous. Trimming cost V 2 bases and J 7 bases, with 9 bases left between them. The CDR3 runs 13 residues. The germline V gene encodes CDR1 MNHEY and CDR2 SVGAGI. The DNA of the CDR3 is TGTGCCAGCAGTTACGGTTTCGCACAGCCCCAGCATTTT. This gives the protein CASSYGFAQPQHF.

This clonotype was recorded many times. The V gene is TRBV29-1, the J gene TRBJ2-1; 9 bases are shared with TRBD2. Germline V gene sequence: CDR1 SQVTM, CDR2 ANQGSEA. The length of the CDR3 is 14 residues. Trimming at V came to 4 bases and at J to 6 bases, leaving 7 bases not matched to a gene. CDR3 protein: CSVALAGFANEQFF. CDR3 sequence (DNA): TGCAGCGTTGCCCTAGCGGGGTTCGCCAATGAGCAGTTCTTC.

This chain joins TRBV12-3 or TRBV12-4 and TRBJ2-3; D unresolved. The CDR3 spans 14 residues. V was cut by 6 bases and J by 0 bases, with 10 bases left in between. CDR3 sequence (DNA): TGTGCCAGCAGCCTCTTGAAAAGCACAGATACGCAGTATTTT. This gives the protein CASSLLKSTDTQYF.

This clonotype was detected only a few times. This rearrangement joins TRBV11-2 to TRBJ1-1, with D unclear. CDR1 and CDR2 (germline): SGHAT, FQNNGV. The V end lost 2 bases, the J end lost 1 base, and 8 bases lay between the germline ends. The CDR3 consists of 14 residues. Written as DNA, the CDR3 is TGTGCCAGCAGCTTATCGATGGGGAACACTGAAGCTTTCTTT. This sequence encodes CASSLSMGNTEAFF. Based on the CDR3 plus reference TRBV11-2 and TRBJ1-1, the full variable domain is EAGVAQSPRYKIIEKRQSVAFWCNPISGHATLYWYQQILGQGPKLLIQFQNNGVVDDSQLPKDRFSAERLKGVDSTLKIQPAKLEDSAVYLCASSLSMGNTEAFFGQGTRLTVV.

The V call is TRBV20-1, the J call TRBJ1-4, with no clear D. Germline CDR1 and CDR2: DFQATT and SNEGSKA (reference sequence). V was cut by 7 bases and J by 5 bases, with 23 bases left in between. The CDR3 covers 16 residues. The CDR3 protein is CSVIGGLTDANEKLFF. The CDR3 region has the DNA TGCAGTGTAATCGGAGGATTGACGGACGCGAATGAAAAACTGTTTTTT.

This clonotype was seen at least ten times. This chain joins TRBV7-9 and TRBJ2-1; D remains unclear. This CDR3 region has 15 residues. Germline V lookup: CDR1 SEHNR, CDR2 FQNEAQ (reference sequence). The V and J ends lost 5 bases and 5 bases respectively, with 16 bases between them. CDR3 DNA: TGTGCCAGCAGCCTCGTTGGTGTCCCAAACAATGAGCAGTTCTTC. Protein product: CASSLVGVPNNEQFF. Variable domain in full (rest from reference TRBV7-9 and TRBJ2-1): DTGVSQNPRHKITKRGQNVTFRCDPISEHNRLYWYRQTLGQGPEFLTYFQNEAQLEKSRLLSDRFSAERPKGSFSTLEIQRTEQGDSAMYLCASSLVGVPNNEQFFGPGTRLTVL.

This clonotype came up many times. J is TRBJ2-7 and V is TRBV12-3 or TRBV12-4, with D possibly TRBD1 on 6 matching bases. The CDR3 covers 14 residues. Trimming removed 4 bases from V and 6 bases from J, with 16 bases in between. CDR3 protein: CASSSGQPATEQYF. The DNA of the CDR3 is TGTGCCAGCAGTTCGGGACAACCCGCTACCGAGCAGTACTTC.

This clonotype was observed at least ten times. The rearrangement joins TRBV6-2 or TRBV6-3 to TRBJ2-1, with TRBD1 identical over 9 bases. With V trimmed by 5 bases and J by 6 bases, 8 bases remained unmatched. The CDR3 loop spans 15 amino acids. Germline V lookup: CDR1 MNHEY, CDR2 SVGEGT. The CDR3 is CASSPTRTGVNEQFF. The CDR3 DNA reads TGTGCCAGCAGTCCGACACGGACAGGGGTCAATGAGCAGTTCTTC.

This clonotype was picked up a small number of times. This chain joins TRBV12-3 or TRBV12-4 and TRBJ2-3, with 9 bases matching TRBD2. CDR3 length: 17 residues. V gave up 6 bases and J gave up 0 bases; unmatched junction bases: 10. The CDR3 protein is CASSSLTLAGSTDTQYF. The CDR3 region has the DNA TGTGCCAGCAGCAGCCTTACACTAGCGGGTAGCACAGATACGCAGTATTTT.

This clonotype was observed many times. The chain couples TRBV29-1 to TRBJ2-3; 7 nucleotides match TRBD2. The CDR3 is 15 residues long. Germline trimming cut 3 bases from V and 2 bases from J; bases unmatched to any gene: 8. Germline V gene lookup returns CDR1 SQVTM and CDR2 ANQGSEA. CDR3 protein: CSVDASSGYTDTQYF. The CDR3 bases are TGCAGCGTTGATGCTTCTAGCGGCTACACAGATACGCAGTATTTT.

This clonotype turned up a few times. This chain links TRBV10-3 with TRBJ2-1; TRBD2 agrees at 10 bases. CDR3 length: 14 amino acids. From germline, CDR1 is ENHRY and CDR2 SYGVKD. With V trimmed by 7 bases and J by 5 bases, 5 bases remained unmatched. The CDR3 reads CAITGLAEDNEQFF. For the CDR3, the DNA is TGTGCCATCACCGGACTAGCGGAAGACAATGAGCAGTTCTTC.

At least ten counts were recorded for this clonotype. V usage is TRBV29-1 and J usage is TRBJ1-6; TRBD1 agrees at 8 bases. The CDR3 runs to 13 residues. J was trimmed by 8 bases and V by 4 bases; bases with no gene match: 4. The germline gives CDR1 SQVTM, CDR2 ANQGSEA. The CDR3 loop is CSVGTGKDSPLHF. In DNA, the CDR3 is TGCAGCGTTGGGACAGGGAAAGATTCACCCCTCCACTTT.

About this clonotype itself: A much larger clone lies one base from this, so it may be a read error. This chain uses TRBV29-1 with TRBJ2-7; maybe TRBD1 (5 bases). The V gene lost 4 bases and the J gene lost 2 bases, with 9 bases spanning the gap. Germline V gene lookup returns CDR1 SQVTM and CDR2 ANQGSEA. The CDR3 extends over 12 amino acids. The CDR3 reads CSVARGPYEQYF. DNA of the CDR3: TGCAGCGTTGCTAGGGGTCCCTACGAGCAGTACTTC.

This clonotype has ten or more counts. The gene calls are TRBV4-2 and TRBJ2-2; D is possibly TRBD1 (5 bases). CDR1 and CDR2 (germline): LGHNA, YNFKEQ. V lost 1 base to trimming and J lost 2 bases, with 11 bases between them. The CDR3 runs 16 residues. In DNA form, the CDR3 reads TGTGCCAGCAGCCAAGCCGTCGACAGAAACACCGGGGAGCTGTTTTTT. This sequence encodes CASSQAVDRNTGELFF.

CDR3 sequence (DNA): TGTGCCAGCAGTTGGCAGGGGTCCTACAATGAGCAGTTCTTC. It yields the protein CASSWQGSYNEQFF. The chain couples TRBV28 to TRBJ2-1; tentatively, D is TRBD1 (6 bases). This CDR3 spans 14 amino acids. Germline lookup yields CDR1 MDHEN and CDR2 SYDVKM. The V and J ends lost 4 bases and 1 base respectively, with 8 bases between them.

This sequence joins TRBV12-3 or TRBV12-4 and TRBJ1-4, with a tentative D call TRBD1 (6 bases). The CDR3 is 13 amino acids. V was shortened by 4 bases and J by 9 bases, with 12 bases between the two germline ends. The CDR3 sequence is CASSSSTGKKLFF. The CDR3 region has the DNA TGTGCCAGCAGTTCTTCTACAGGGAAAAAACTGTTTTTT.

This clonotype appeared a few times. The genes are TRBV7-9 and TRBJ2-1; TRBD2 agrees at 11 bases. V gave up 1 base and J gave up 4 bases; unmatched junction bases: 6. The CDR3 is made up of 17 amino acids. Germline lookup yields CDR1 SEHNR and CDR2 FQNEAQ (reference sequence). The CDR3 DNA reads TGTGCCAGCAGCTTAGGCCCGGGGACTAGCGGTTACAATGAGCAGTTCTTC. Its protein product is CASSLGPGTSGYNEQFF.

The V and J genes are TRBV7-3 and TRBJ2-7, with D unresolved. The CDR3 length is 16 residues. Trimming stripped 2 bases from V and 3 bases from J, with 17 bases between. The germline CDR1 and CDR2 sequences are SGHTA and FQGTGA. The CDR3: CASSLDGGQKGYEQYF. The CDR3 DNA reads TGTGCCAGCAGCTTAGACGGTGGGCAAAAGGGCTACGAGCAGTACTTC.

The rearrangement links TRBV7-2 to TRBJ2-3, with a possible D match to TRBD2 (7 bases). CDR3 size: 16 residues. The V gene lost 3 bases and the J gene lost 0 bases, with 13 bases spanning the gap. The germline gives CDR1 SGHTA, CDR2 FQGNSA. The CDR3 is CASSFWGGESTDTQYF. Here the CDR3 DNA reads TGTGCCAGCAGCTTTTGGGGGGGCGAAAGCACAGATACGCAGTATTTT.

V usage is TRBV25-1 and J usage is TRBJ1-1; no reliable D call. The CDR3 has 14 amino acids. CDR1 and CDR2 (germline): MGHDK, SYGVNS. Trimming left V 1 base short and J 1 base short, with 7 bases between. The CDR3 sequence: CASSESPGNTEAFF. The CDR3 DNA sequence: TGTGCCAGCAGTGAATCTCCGGGGAACACTGAAGCTTTCTTT.

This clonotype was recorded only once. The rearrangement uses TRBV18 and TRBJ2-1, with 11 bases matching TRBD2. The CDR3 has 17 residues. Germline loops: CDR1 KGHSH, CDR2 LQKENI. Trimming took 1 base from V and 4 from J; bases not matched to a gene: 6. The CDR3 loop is CASSPLLAGALYNEQFF. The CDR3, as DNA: TGTGCCAGCTCACCACTACTAGCGGGAGCCCTTTACAATGAGCAGTTCTTC.

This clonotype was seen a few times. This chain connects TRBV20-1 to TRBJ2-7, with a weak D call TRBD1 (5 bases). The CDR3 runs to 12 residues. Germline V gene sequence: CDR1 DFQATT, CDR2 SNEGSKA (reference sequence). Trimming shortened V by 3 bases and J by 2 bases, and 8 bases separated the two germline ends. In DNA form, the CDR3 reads TGCAGTGCTAGTAGGACACCCTACGAGCAGTACTTC. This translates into CSASRTPYEQYF.

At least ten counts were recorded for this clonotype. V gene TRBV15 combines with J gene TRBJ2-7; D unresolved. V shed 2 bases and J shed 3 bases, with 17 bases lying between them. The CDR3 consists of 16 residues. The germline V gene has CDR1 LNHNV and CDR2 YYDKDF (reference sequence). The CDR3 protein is CATSRLSWISSYEQYF. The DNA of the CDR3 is TGTGCCACCAGCAGATTGAGCTGGATTAGCAGCTACGAGCAGTACTTC.